This record concerns one T cell receptor beta chain sequence. This specimen includes other DNA sequences encoding the same CDR3. Germline CDR1 is DFQATT and CDR2 is SNEGSKA (reference sequence). The CDR3 extends over 11 amino acids. The V and J ends lost 1 base and 4 bases respectively, with 4 bases between them. Clones were read by immunoSEQ multiplex PCR, and TCRdb kept only the in-frame ones, dropping some. In the table there are roughly 280,000 clones, roughly nine tenths of which are singletons. This specimen belongs to a study of blood T cell repertoires in COVID-19. Study in general: Acute-phase and convalescent COVID-19 samples originated in the United States, Italy and Spain. Sample material is recorded as cDNA or gDNA derived from T cells, B-cell-depleted T cells, or PBMCs.

Symptom resolution, clearance, or two negative PCRs marked donors in Cohort 3 as recovered. Input material: PBMCs or T cells enriched from blood (not recorded which). V gene TRBV20-1 combines with J gene TRBJ2-5, with D uncertain. The sequence derives from a woman aged 18-29 years who had recovered from COVID-19. CDR3 sequence (DNA): TGCAGTGCTAGAGGCGGAGAGACCCAGTACTTC. It is translated as CSARGGETQYF.